The clone carrying this T cell receptor beta chain has a count of ten or more. Original data processing: Nucleated cell number was recorded as an estimate derived from reference gene primer amplification. Generated by immunoSEQ multiplex PCR, the TCRdb table keeps only in-frame clones and is missing some. The DNA was the basis for D and trimming; V, J and clone size are from that table. This repertoire shows about 230,000 clones, about 87% found once; its top ten account for 3.7%. This sample stems from a study of blood T cell repertoires in COVID-19. As for the study in general: T cells, B-cell-depleted T cells, or PBMCs supplied cDNA or gDNA.

Participants spanned ages 18 to 89 years and resided in roughly 22 US areas. A PCR-confirmed or clinician-diagnosed COVID-19 case had contacted exposed participants within 2 weeks of entry. The sequenced sample was PBMCs or T cells enriched from blood (not recorded which). This receptor was obtained from a woman in her twenties or thirties who had been exposed to COVID-19.

The CDR3 DNA reads as TGTGCCAGCAGTTTCTCCAGGGCTAAGACTGAAGCTTTCTTT. Encoded protein: CASSFSRAKTEAFF. This sequence joins TRBV27 and TRBJ1-1; possible D gene TRBD1, 5 bases. V shed 3 bases and J shed 5 bases, with 13 bases lying between them. From germline, CDR1 is MNHEY and CDR2 SMNVEV (reference sequence). This CDR3 spans 14 amino acids.